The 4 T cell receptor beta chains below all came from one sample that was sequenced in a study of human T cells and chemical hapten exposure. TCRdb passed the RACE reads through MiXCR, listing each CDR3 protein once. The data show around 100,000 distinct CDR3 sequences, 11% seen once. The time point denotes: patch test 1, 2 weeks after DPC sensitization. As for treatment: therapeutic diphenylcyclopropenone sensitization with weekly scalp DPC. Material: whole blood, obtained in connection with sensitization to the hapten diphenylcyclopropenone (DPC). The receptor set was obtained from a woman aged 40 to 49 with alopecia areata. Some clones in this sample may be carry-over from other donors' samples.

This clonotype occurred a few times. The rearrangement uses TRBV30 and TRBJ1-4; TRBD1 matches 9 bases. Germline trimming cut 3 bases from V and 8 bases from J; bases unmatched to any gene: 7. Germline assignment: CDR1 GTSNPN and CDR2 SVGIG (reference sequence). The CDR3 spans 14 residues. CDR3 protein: CAWRTGTGLEKLFF. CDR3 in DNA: TGTGCCTGGAGGACCGGGACAGGGTTGGAAAAACTGTTTTTT.

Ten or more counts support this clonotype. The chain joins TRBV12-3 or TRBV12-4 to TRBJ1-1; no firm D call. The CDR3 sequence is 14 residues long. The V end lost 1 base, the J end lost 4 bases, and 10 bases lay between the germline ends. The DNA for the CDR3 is TGTGCCAGCAGTTTAGGGTCGATTGGCACTGAAGCTTTCTTT. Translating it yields CASSLGSIGTEAFF.

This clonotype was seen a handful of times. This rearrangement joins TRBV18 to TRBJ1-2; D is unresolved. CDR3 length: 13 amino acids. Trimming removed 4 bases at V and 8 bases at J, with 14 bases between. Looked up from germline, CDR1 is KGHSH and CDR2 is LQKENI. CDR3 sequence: CASSLEREYGYTF. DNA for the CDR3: TGTGCCAGCTCACTGGAAAGGGAATACGGCTACACCTTC.

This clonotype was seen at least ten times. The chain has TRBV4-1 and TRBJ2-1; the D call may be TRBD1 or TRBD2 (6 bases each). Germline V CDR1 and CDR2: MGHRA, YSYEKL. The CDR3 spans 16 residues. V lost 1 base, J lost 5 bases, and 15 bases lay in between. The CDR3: CASSQGGAKLDNEQFF. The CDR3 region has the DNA TGCGCCAGCAGCCAAGGGGGGGCGAAGCTGGACAATGAGCAGTTCTTC.